A single sample is the source of the 27 T cell receptor beta chains below, sequenced in a study of blood T cell repertoires in COVID-19. Here immunoSEQ multiplex PCR was the method, and the copy in TCRdb shows in-frame clones only, minus some. Here the sample spans just over 60,000 clones, about 80% being singletons. The sequenced sample was peripheral blood. These receptors all stem from a man aged 30 to 39 with COVID-19, enrolled during active disease.

V gene TRBV6-5 combines with J gene TRBJ2-7; the D is unclear. From germline, CDR1 is MNHEY and CDR2 SVGAGI. The germline V and J ends were trimmed by 8 bases and 2 bases, with 16 bases remaining between them. The length of the CDR3 is 14 residues. CDR3 loop: CASQHLGSTYEQYF. CDR3 DNA: TGTGCCAGCCAGCATCTGGGCAGCACCTACGAGCAGTACTTC.

V is TRBV27 and J is TRBJ2-1; TRBD2 matches at 9 bases. CDR1 MNHEY and CDR2 SMNVEV come from the germline V gene (reference sequence). The trim removed 6 bases at V and 5 bases at J, leaving 11 bases unmatched. The CDR3 totals 16 residues. The CDR3 reads CASSPGAGGSNNEQFF. Here the CDR3 DNA reads TGTGCCAGCAGCCCGGGAGCGGGAGGTAGCAACAATGAGCAGTTCTTC.

This chain joins TRBV18 and TRBJ2-7, with D perhaps matching TRBD2 (5 bases). V shed 8 bases and J shed 0 bases, with 11 bases lying between them. CDR1 and CDR2 from the germline V gene are KGHSH and LQKENI. The CDR3 is made up of 13 amino acids. This CDR3 reads CASNRGNSYEQYF. The CDR3 DNA follows: TGTGCCAGCAACAGAGGGAACTCCTACGAGCAGTACTTC.

This chain connects TRBV5-1 to TRBJ1-1, with D possibly matching TRBD1 (5 bases). V shed 4 bases and J shed 1 base, with 14 bases lying between them. Germline V gives CDR1 SGHRS, CDR2 YFSETQ. This CDR3 spans 15 amino acids. This chain's CDR3 is CASSKLTGPNTEAFF. The CDR3 bases are TGCGCCAGCAGCAAGCTTACAGGACCGAACACTGAAGCTTTCTTT. The complete variable domain, with remaining parts taken from reference TRBV5-1 and TRBJ1-1, reads KAGVTQTPRYLIKTRGQQVTLSCSPISGHRSVSWYQQTPGQGLQFLFEYFSETQRNKGNFPGRFSGRQFSNSRSEMNVSTLELGDSALYLCASSKLTGPNTEAFFGQGTRLTVV.

V gene TRBV5-1 combines with J gene TRBJ2-2; no clear D. Germline CDR1 SGHRS, CDR2 YFSETQ. The CDR3 is 14 residues long. With 4 bases removed from V and 4 bases from J, the gap between germline ends came to 11 bases. CDR3 DNA: TGCGCCAGCAGCAGAGGAGTTGGCACCGGGGAGCTGTTTTTT. This sequence encodes CASSRGVGTGELFF.

This chain uses TRBV5-6 with TRBJ2-5, with 7 bases that match TRBD2. Germline CDR1 and CDR2: SGHDT and YYEEEE. J lost 5 bases, V lost 2 bases, and 6 bases had no gene match. This CDR3 has 14 residues. The CDR3 nucleotides are TGTGCCAGCAGCTTTGTAGGGGAGGGTGAGACCCAGTACTTC. Protein product: CASSFVGEGETQYF.

The chain is built from TRBV7-8 and TRBJ1-2; D may be TRBD1 (5 bases). The CDR3 contains 13 residues. V was shortened by 3 bases and J by 3 bases, with 8 bases between the two germline ends. Per germline, CDR1 SGHVS and CDR2 FQNEAQ. The CDR3 spells CASSFSRDYGYTF. The CDR3 region has the DNA TGTGCCAGCAGCTTCTCCAGGGACTATGGCTACACCTTC.

The chain is built from TRBV10-3 and TRBJ1-4, with D perhaps TRBD1 (6 bases). The V gene's germline CDR1 is ENHRY and CDR2 SYGVKD. This CDR3 spans 15 amino acids. V lost 2 bases and J lost 6, with 13 bases in between. The CDR3 loop is CAISEKGTLDEKLFF. In nucleotides, the CDR3 is TGTGCCATCAGTGAGAAGGGGACACTAGATGAAAAACTGTTTTTT.

The chain recombines TRBV19 with TRBJ2-7; 9 positions agree with TRBD2. From germline, CDR1 is LNHDA and CDR2 SQIVND (reference sequence). V dropped 3 bases and J dropped 2; count of bases not matched to a gene: 5. This CDR3 spans 15 amino acids. In nucleotides, the CDR3 is TGTGCCAGTAGTATCCTAGCGGGGTGGACCTACGAGCAGTACTTC. Its protein product is CASSILAGWTYEQYF.

The chain has TRBV3-1 (or the pseudogene TRBV3-2) and TRBJ2-5; 7 bases fit TRBD1. CDR1 and CDR2 from the germline V gene are LGHDT and YNNKEL (reference sequence). The CDR3 is made up of 16 amino acids. Trimming cost V 3 bases and J 1 base; bases outside gene matches: 8. The DNA of the CDR3 is TGTGCCAGCAGCCATTTCGCGCAGGGGGTCCAAGAGACCCAGTACTTC. Translating gives CASSHFAQGVQETQYF.

J is TRBJ1-6 and V is TRBV5-1; possible D gene TRBD1, 5 bases. V lost 2 bases, J lost 6 bases, and 15 bases lay in between. CDR3 length: 16 residues. Germline loops: CDR1 SGHRS, CDR2 YFSETQ. In nucleotides, the CDR3 is TGCGCCAGCAGCTTTACACAGGTCGGGGGTAATTCACCCCTCCACTTT. Translated: CASSFTQVGGNSPLHF.

The CDR3 nucleotides read TGTGCCAGCAGCTCCGATTACCCAGGAGGAAAGACCCAGTACTTC. Residues: CASSSDYPGGKTQYF. The chain combines TRBV11-3 with TRBJ2-5, with D perhaps matching TRBD2 (5 bases). Germline V gives CDR1 SGHNT, CDR2 YENEEA. V lost 4 bases, J lost 6 bases, and 18 bases lay in between. This CDR3 region has 15 residues.

The chain is built from TRBV3-1 (or the pseudogene TRBV3-2) and TRBJ2-1; perhaps TRBD2 as D (6 bases). CDR1 and CDR2 from the germline V gene are LGHDT and YNNKEL (reference sequence). V lost 1 base and J 3 bases, leaving 22 bases between the germline ends. The CDR3 loop spans 19 amino acids. The CDR3 DNA sequence: TGTGCCAGCAGCCAAGGGGGGGTTAGCGGAAATGCTTTCTACAATGAGCAGTTCTTC. The encoded protein is CASSQGGVSGNAFYNEQFF.

J is TRBJ2-5 and V is TRBV11-3, with 12 bases identical to TRBD2. The trim removed 5 bases at V and 0 bases at J, leaving 4 bases unmatched. Germline V gene data show CDR1 as SGHNT and CDR2 as YENEEA. The CDR3 has 16 residues. The chain's CDR3 is CASSRGLAGHQETQYF. CDR3 in DNA: TGTGCCAGCAGCAGAGGACTAGCGGGACACCAAGAGACCCAGTACTTC.

V usage is TRBV29-1 and J usage is TRBJ1-4; 8 bases are shared with TRBD1. The CDR3 length is 12 residues. In germline, CDR1 is SQVTM, CDR2 ANQGSEA. The J segment lost 7 bases and the V segment lost 6 bases, leaving 4 bases of the junction unmatched. CDR3 region: CSVDRGREKLFF. As DNA, the CDR3 is TGCAGCGTCGACAGGGGTCGTGAAAAACTGTTTTTT. Combining the CDR3 with reference TRBV29-1 and TRBJ1-4 gives the whole variable domain SAVISQKPSRDICQRGTSLTIQCQVDSQVTMMFWYRQQPGQSLTLIATANQGSEATYESGFVIDKFPISRPNLTFSTLTVSNMSPEDSSIYLCSVDRGREKLFFGSGTQLSVL.

The chain employs TRBV11-2 and TRBJ2-5; 8 nucleotides match TRBD2. The germline gives CDR1 SGHAT, CDR2 FQNNGV. Trimming took 5 bases from V and 4 from J; bases not matched to a gene: 6. This CDR3 region has 14 residues. This chain's CDR3 is CASSPGLAGETQYF. In DNA, the CDR3 is TGTGCCAGCAGCCCAGGACTAGCTGGAGAGACCCAGTACTTC.

This clone appeared a single time. The genes are TRBV5-1 and TRBJ1-3; D gene unclear. Germline lookup yields CDR1 SGHRS and CDR2 YFSETQ. V was cut by 0 bases and J by 3 bases, with 7 bases left in between. The CDR3 consists of 14 residues. For the CDR3, the DNA is TGCGCCAGCAGCTTGGAGGCGGTTGGAAACACCATATATTTT. Its protein product is CASSLEAVGNTIYF. The full variable domain, rest sourced from reference TRBV5-1 and TRBJ1-3, is KAGVTQTPRYLIKTRGQQVTLSCSPISGHRSVSWYQQTPGQGLQFLFEYFSETQRNKGNFPGRFSGRQFSNSRSEMNVSTLELGDSALYLCASSLEAVGNTIYFGEGSWLTVV.

In regard to this clone: Distinct nucleotide sequences in the sample also encode this CDR3. The gene calls are TRBV5-1 and TRBJ2-7; D might be TRBD2 (5 bases). The CDR3 contains 13 residues. Trimming left V 2 bases short and J 1 base short, with 7 bases between. In germline, CDR1 is SGHRS, CDR2 YFSETQ. CDR3 loop: CASSFGGSYEQYF. CDR3 in DNA: TGCGCCAGCAGCTTTGGAGGATCCTACGAGCAGTACTTC.

CDR3 region: CASSVGGSTYSGNTIYF. The DNA for the CDR3 is TGTGCCAGCAGCGTAGGAGGCAGTACCTACTCTGGAAACACCATATATTTT. The V and J genes are TRBV9 and TRBJ1-3; D is unclear. The CDR3 consists of 17 residues. CDR1 and CDR2 (germline): SGDLS, YYNGEE. V lost 0 bases and J lost 0, with 13 bases in between.

DNA of the CDR3: TGTGCCAGCAGTTACGGCTTGACAGAATATCAGCCCCAGCATTTT. It translates to CASSYGLTEYQPQHF. The rearrangement links TRBV6-2 or TRBV6-3 to TRBJ1-5; D might be TRBD1 (5 bases). Germline loops: CDR1 MNHEY, CDR2 SVGEGT. Trimming left V 2 bases short and J 5 bases short, with 13 bases between. This CDR3 has 15 residues.

This chain connects TRBV28 to TRBJ2-7, with D perhaps matching TRBD2 (6 bases). CDR3 size: 16 residues. The V and J ends lost 5 bases and 0 bases respectively, with 17 bases between them. Germline loops: CDR1 MDHEN, CDR2 SYDVKM. CDR3 nucleotide sequence: TGTGCCAGCAGTCCGGGACGGGGGTACCTCTCCTACGAGCAGTACTTC. This encodes CASSPGRGYLSYEQYF.

CDR3 loop: CASSYGTGAYEQYF. The DNA for the CDR3 is TGTGCCAGCAGTTACGGGACAGGGGCCTACGAGCAGTACTTC. This chain uses TRBV28 with TRBJ2-7; the match to TRBD1 covers 10 bases. The CDR3 is made up of 14 amino acids. Germline values: CDR1 MDHEN, CDR2 SYDVKM. V lost 4 bases, J lost 2 bases, and 2 bases stayed unmatched.

This chain joins TRBV7-2 and TRBJ2-7; 9 nucleotides agree with TRBD1. Germline lookup yields CDR1 SGHTA and CDR2 FQGNSA. With V trimmed by 3 bases and J by 4 bases, 7 bases remained unmatched. There are 15 residues in the CDR3. The CDR3 loop reads CASSLGGQGTYEQYF. For the CDR3, the DNA is TGTGCCAGCAGCTTGGGAGGACAGGGGACTTACGAGCAGTACTTC.

The chain couples TRBV7-2 to TRBJ1-1; D not resolved. CDR3 length equals 14 residues. The V gene lost 5 bases and the J gene lost 3 bases, with 13 bases spanning the gap. In germline, CDR1 is SGHTA, CDR2 FQGNSA. CDR3 sequence reads: CASSPGLIYTEAFF. CDR3 coding DNA: TGTGCCAGCAGCCCTGGACTGATATACACTGAAGCTTTCTTT.

This rearrangement joins TRBV23-1 to TRBJ2-5, with D uncertain. TRBV23-1 is flagged as an ORF with uncertain function. CDR3 length: 15 amino acids. Trimming took off 0 bases at V and 5 bases at J, with 13 bases between the two ends. The CDR3 nucleotides read TGCGCCAGCAGTCAATCCGTTCAGTCGATGGAGACCCAGTACTTC. The encoded protein is CASSQSVQSMETQYF.

This rearrangement joins TRBV6-2 or TRBV6-3 to TRBJ1-2; a possible D gene is TRBD1 (5 bases). The CDR3 has 16 amino acids. The V end was cut by 5 bases, the J end by 4 bases, with 20 bases between. Germline CDR1 reads MNHEY; CDR2 reads SVGEGT. The chain's CDR3 is CASSHPPGQGTYGYTF. The CDR3 region has the DNA TGTGCCAGCAGTCACCCCCCGGGCCAGGGAACCTATGGCTACACCTTC.

This clone was detected once. The rearrangement links TRBV23-1 to TRBJ1-4; D call uncertain. TRBV23-1 is sorted into the ORF group, with uncertain function. Trimming shortened V by 7 bases and J by 4 bases, and 16 bases separated the two germline ends. The CDR3 loop spans 15 amino acids. The CDR3 protein is CASIPGLTGNEKLFF. The CDR3 DNA reads TGCGCCAGCATCCCGGGTCTAACGGGTAATGAAAAACTGTTTTTT.